This TCR beta chain was recovered during a study of shared clonotypes between healthy human individuals. At the level of the study: Donor ages ranged 18 to 49 years: a couple of women, three men. Study-wide results and caveats: Shared across a few donors were around 5% of the naive CD4 clonotypes. Lower generation probabilities were found for non-shared clonotypes than for those shared by all four donors.

Germline V gene lookup returns CDR1 MNHEY and CDR2 SMNVEV (reference sequence). V lost 6 bases to trimming and J lost 2 bases; unmatched junction nucleotides: 5. This CDR3 is 14 amino acids long. Naive-designated CD8 cells lacked CD45RO, were positively enriched for CCR7, and omitted terminally differentiated effector memory CD45RA+ cells. All of the donors resided in Nashville, Tennessee, and each was a Caucasian adult. A remark on this clone: Its antigen remains unknown.

Only in-frame clones appear in the TCRdb table, and some are missing; sequencing was by immunoSEQ multiplex PCR. This sample has roughly 2,000,000 clones; about 94% occur once, and the top ten carry roughly 1%. The chain is built from TRBV27 and TRBJ2-7; TRBD1 agrees at 9 bases. Source material: naive CD8+ T cells sorted from blood. This clonotype was obtained from a man aged 18-30 years in good health. The CDR3 sequence is CASSQGQGPYEQYF. The CDR3 region has the DNA TGTGCCAGCAGCCAGGGACAGGGACCCTACGAGCAGTACTTC.